This T cell receptor (beta chain) was found in a study of response to subunit inactivated influenza vaccine. Points from the study as a whole: The authors suggested that few new T cells are recruited per seasonal influenza vaccination.

Concerning this clonotype itself: Antigen: not known.

MiXCR was run by TCRdb on the RT-PCR reads, yielding one entry per CDR3 protein. The data show approximately 520,000 distinct CDR3 sequences, roughly 23% seen once. Trimming at V came to 6 bases and at J to 4 bases, leaving 5 bases not matched to a gene. This CDR3 contains 14 residues. Germline values: CDR1 DFQATT, CDR2 SNEGSKA (reference sequence). This TCR was sampled from a man aged 45 to 65 who received an inactivated influenza vaccine. The sequences come from CD4+ T cells sorted from PBMCs, collected roughly 5 days after vaccination. This sequence joins TRBV20-1 and TRBJ1-5; 11 bases are shared with TRBD1. CDR3 DNA: TGCAGTGCGCGGGACAGGGGGAGGAATCAGCCCCAGCATTTT. It is translated as CSARDRGRNQPQHF.